This T cell receptor beta chain came from a study of response to subunit inactivated influenza vaccine. V dropped 4 bases and J dropped 7 bases, with 18 bases sitting between them. Per germline, CDR1 DFQATT and CDR2 SNEGSKA (reference sequence). CDR3 length equals 14 residues. TCRdb re-called the RT-PCR reads with MiXCR, one entry per CDR3 protein. The sample has a few hundred thousand distinct CDR3 sequences; approximately 10% are singletons. This clonotype appeared a few times. A further study also used this sample, focusing on T cells expressing NK-cell markers. This second study notes: TCR beta cDNA was generated via 5'RACE template switching incorporating UMIs. The study found dominant NKG2C+ clonotypes at about 1.0-8% of CD8+ T cells in about 6 donors. Expanded NKG2C+ T cell clones were not confirmed as HCMV-specific.

The chain couples TRBV20-1 to TRBJ2-3, with D possibly matching TRBD1 (5 bases). This TCR was recovered from a man aged 45-65 years who received an inactivated influenza vaccine. Here the sequenced sample was PBMCs from blood, taken on the day of vaccination. The CDR3 DNA sequence: TGCAGTGCTAACCCGCTAGGCAGGGTGAATACGCAGTATTTT. As protein: CSANPLGRVNTQYF.